This TCR beta chain originates from a study of cytomegalovirus exposure and HLA in healthy donors. The wider study: The roughly 120 validation repertoires matched the 500 to 750 first-cohort repertoires in platform, a later analysis reported.

V was clipped by 6 bases and J by 4 bases, with 13 bases between them. The germline gives CDR1 SQVTM, CDR2 ANQGSEA. The CDR3 spans 12 residues. General study findings and limits: Altogether, 150 to 200 TCR beta chains were recorded as cytomegalovirus-associated. TCR clusters originating in the first cohort tended to co-occur in the 100 to 150 validation repertoires, according to a later analysis.

Points on this clone: Its antigen is unknown.

TCRdb's copy holds only in-frame clones and misses some; the assay was immunoSEQ multiplex PCR. The sample carries tens of thousands of clones, approximately 89% recorded once. The chain is built from TRBV29-1 and TRBJ2-7; a weak D match, TRBD1 (6 bases). Sequences were obtained from PBMCs. The receptor's source is a woman aged 18-35 years in good health and CMV-seropositive. The CDR3 sequence is CSVEKDRYEQYF. DNA of the CDR3: TGCAGCGTGGAAAAAGACAGGTACGAGCAGTACTTC.